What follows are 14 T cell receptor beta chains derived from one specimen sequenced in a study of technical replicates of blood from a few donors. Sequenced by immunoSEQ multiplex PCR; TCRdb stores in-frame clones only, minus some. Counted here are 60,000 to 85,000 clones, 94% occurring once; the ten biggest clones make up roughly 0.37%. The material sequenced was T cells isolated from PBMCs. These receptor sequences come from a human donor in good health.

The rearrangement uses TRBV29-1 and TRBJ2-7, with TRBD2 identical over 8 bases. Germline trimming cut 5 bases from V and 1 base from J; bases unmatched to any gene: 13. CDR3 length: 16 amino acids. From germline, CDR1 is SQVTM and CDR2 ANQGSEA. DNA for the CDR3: TGCAGCGTTTCGGGGGATGATAGCGGGGCATCCTACGAGCAGTACTTC. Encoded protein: CSVSGDDSGASYEQYF.

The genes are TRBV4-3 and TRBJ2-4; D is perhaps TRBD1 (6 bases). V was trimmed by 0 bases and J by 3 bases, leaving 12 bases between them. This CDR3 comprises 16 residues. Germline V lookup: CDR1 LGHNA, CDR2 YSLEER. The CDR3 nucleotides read TGCGCCAGCAGCCAAGAGTGGACAGCCGACAAAAACATTCAGTACTTC. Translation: CASSQEWTADKNIQYF.

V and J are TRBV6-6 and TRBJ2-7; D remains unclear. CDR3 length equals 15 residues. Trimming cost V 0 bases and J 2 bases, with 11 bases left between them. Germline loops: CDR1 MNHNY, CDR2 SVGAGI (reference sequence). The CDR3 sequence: CASSYSTGTTYEQYF. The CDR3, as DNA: TGTGCCAGCAGTTACTCGACGGGTACGACCTACGAGCAGTACTTC.

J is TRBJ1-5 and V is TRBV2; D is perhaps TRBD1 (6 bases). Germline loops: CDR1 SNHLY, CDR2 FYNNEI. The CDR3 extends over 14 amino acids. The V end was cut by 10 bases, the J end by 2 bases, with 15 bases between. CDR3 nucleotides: TGTGCCACCCGAGGGGGTTATGGCAATCAGCCCCAGCATTTT. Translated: CATRGGYGNQPQHF.

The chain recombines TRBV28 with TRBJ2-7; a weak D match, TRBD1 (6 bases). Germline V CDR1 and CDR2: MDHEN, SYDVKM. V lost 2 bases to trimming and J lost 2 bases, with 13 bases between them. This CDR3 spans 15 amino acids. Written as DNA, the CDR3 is TGTGCCAGCAGTTTACTCAGGGGACCGACCTACGAGCAGTACTTC. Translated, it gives CASSLLRGPTYEQYF.

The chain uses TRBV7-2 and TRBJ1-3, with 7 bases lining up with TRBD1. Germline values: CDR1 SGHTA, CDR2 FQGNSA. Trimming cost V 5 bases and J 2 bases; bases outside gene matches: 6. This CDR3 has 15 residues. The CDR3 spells CASSIGQATGNTIYF. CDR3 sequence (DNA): TGTGCCAGCAGCATAGGACAGGCTACTGGAAACACCATATATTTT.

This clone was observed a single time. CDR3 bases: TGTGCCAGCAGTTACAGGGGTAATTACTACGAGCAGTACTTC. As protein: CASSYRGNYYEQYF. The V and J genes are TRBV6-5 and TRBJ2-7; tentative D call: TRBD1 (5 bases). Trimming removed 2 bases from V and 3 bases from J, with 11 bases in between. Per the germline V gene, CDR1 is MNHEY and CDR2 is SVGAGI. The CDR3 is 14 amino acids.

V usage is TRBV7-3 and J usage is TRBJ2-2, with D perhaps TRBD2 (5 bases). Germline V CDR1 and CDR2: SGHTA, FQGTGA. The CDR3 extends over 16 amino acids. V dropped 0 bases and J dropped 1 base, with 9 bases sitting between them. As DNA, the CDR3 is TGTGCCAGCAGCTTAACGCGGGCAGGGAACACCGGGGAGCTGTTTTTT. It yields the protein CASSLTRAGNTGELFF.

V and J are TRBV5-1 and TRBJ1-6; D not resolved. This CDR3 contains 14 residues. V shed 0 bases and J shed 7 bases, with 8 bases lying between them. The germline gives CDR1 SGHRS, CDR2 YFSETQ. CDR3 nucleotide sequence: TGCGCCAGCAGCTTGGCGGGGAACAATTCACCCCTCCACTTT. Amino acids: CASSLAGNNSPLHF.

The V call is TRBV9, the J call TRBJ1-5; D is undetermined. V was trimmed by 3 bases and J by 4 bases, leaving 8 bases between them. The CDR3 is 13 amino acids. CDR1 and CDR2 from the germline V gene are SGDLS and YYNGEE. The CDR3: CASSANGNQPQHF. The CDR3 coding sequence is TGTGCCAGCAGCGCGAACGGTAATCAGCCCCAGCATTTT.

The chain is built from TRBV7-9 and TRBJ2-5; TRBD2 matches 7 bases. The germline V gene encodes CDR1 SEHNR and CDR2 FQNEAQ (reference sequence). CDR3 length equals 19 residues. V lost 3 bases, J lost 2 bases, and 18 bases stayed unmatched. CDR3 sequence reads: CASSFVYYVAVAGQETQYF. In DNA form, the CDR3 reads TGTGCCAGCAGCTTCGTTTATTATGTCGCGGTAGCGGGTCAAGAGACCCAGTACTTC.

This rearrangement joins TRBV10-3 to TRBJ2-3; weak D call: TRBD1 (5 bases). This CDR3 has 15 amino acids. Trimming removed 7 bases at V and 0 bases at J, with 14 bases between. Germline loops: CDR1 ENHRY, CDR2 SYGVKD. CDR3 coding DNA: TGTGCCATCAACAGGAGAGAACAAAGCACAGATACGCAGTATTTT. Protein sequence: CAINRREQSTDTQYF.

CDR3 nucleotide sequence: TGCGCCAGCACCCTAGCGGCAGGCAGTTGGGACACTGAAGCTTTCTTT. As protein: CASTLAAGSWDTEAFF. This chain links TRBV4-1 with TRBJ1-1, with no clear D. Germline V gene lookup returns CDR1 MGHRA and CDR2 YSYEKL. The CDR3 is 16 residues long. The ends were cut back, 7 bases at V and 3 bases at J, with 21 bases in the middle.

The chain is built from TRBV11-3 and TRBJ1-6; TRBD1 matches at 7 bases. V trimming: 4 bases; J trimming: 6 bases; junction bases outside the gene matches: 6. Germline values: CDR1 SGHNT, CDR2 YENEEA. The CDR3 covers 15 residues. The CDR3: CASSSRDSLNSPLHF. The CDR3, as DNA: TGTGCCAGCAGCTCTCGGGACAGTCTTAATTCACCCCTCCACTTT.